One TCR beta chain is described in this entry. Profiled with immunoSEQ multiplex PCR; TCRdb holds only in-frame clones, not every one. The table shows hundreds of thousands of clones, with under 90% occurring only once. CDR1 SGHRS and CDR2 YFSETQ come from the germline V gene. This CDR3 has 15 amino acids. The trim removed 3 bases at V and 4 bases at J, leaving 7 bases unmatched. The data originate from a study of blood T cell repertoires in COVID-19. The origin of this receptor is a human donor in a cohort sampled during active COVID-19. The rearrangement joins TRBV5-1 to TRBJ1-5; 7 positions agree with TRBD1. The sequencing input was peripheral blood. The DNA of the CDR3 is TGCGCCAGCAGCTCCGGGACAGCGGAAAATCAGCCCCAGCATTTT. Translation: CASSSGTAENQPQHF.